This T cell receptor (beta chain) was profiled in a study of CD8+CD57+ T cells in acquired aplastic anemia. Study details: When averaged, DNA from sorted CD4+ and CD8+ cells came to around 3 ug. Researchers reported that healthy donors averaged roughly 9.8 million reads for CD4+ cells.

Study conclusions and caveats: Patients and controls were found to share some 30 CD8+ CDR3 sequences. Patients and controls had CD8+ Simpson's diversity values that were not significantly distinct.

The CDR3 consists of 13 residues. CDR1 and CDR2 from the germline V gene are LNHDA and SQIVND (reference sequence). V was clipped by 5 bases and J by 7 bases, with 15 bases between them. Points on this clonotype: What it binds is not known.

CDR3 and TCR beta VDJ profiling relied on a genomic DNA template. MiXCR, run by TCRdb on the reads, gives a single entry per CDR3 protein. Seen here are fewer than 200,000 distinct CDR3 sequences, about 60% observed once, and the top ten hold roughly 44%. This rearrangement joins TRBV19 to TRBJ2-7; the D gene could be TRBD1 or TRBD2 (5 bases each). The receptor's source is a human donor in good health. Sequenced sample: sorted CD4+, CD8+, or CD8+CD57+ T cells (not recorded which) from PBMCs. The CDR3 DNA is TGTGCCAGTAGTCCCCGGGACCTCCGGGAGCAGTACTTC. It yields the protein CASSPRDLREQYF.